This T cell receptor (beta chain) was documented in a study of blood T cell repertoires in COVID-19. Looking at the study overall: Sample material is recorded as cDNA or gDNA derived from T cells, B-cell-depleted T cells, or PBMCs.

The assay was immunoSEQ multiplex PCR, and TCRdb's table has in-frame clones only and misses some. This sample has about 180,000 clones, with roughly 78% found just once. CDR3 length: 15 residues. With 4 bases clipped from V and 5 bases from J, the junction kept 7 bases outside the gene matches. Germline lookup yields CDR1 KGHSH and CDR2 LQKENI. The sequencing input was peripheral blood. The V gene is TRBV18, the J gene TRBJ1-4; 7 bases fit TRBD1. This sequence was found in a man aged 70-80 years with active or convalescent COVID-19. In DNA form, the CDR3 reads TGTGCCAGCTCACAAGACAGGGCTTCAAATGAAAAACTGTTTTTT. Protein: CASSQDRASNEKLFF. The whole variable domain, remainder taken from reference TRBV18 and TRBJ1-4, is NAGVMQNPRHLVRRRGQEARLRCSPMKGHSHVYWYRQLPEEGLKFMVYLQKENIIDESGMPKERFSAEFPKEGPSILRIQQVVRGDSAAYFCASSQDRASNEKLFFGSGTQLSVL.